The 13 T cell receptor beta chains below all came from one sample that was sequenced in a study of shared T cell receptors in the human thymus. Assay used: immunoSEQ multiplex PCR; TCRdb lists only in-frame clones, some missing. Of over 650,000 clones listed, about 89% are singletons. This sample was shared with a second study, whose subject was human thymus T cells.

Sequenced sample: thymocytes. Every receptor here comes from a boy in the first two years of life with a congenital heart defect.

CDR3 sequence: CAWRTGKTDYGYTF. The CDR3 DNA follows: TGTGCCTGGAGGACAGGGAAGACGGACTATGGCTACACCTTC. The rearrangement uses TRBV30 and TRBJ1-2; 7 bases agree with TRBD1. Losses at the gene ends were 3 bases for V and 3 bases for J; bases not matched to a gene: 7. This CDR3 spans 14 amino acids. Germline CDR1 is GTSNPN and CDR2 is SVGIG (reference sequence). Together with reference TRBV30 and TRBJ1-2, the CDR3 gives the full variable domain: SQTIHQWPATLVQPVGSPLSLECTVEGTSNPNLYWYRQAAGRGLQLLFYSVGIGQISSEVPQNLSASRPQDRQFILSSKKLLLSDSGFYLCAWRTGKTDYGYTFGSGTRLTVV.

The chain is built from TRBV28 and TRBJ2-2; D gene ambiguous. The germline gives CDR1 MDHEN, CDR2 SYDVKM. CDR3 size: 15 residues. With 7 bases removed from V and 0 bases from J, the gap between germline ends came to 12 bases. CDR3 DNA sequence: TGTGCCAGCACCAAAGTAGAGTCGAACACCGGGGAGCTGTTTTTT. Translation: CASTKVESNTGELFF.

This rearrangement joins TRBV4-1 to TRBJ2-2; 7 positions match TRBD2. Germline CDR1 and CDR2: MGHRA and YSYEKL. The trim removed 2 bases at V and 4 bases at J, leaving 16 bases unmatched. The CDR3 is 19 residues long. The CDR3 reads CASSQRLAVLSRGTGELFF. CDR3 coding DNA: TGCGCCAGCAGCCAACGGCTAGCGGTCCTGAGCCGTGGCACCGGGGAGCTGTTTTTT.

The chain is built from TRBV28 and TRBJ1-3, with D maybe TRBD1 (6 bases). The germline V and J ends were trimmed by 8 bases and 2 bases, with 13 bases remaining between them. Per the germline V gene, CDR1 is MDHEN and CDR2 is SYDVKM. CDR3 length: 14 amino acids. The CDR3 loop reads CASGGAGAGNTIYF. CDR3 sequence (DNA): TGTGCCAGCGGGGGGGCTGGCGCTGGAAACACCATATATTTT.

This clone occurred a few times. The chain uses TRBV5-1 and TRBJ1-3, with D tentatively TRBD1 (6 bases). V lost 4 bases and J lost 2, with 13 bases in between. The CDR3 contains 15 residues. Per the germline V gene, CDR1 is SGHRS and CDR2 is YFSETQ. CDR3 sequence (DNA): TGCGCCAGCAGCCAACAGGGAATGCCTGGAAACACCATATATTTT. It codes for CASSQQGMPGNTIYF.

Turning to this clone: The same CDR3 is also encoded by other DNA sequences in this sample. The chain employs TRBV12-5 and TRBJ1-3, with D possibly matching TRBD1 (6 bases). The CDR3 extends over 13 amino acids. Trimming cost V 4 bases and J 2 bases, with 6 bases left between them. Germline V gene sequence: CDR1 LGHNT, CDR2 FRNRAP. CDR3 in DNA: TGTGCTAGTGGTTCAGGGGCTGGAAACACCATATATTTT. Residues: CASGSGAGNTIYF.

The V call is TRBV28, the J call TRBJ2-7; maybe TRBD2 (6 bases). The CDR3 loop spans 13 amino acids. Germline CDR1 is MDHEN and CDR2 is SYDVKM. V was cut by 3 bases and J by 3 bases, with 9 bases left in between. This CDR3 is CASSFQTSYEQYF. CDR3 sequence (DNA): TGTGCCAGCAGTTTCCAGACTAGCTACGAGCAGTACTTC. Based on the CDR3 plus reference TRBV28 and TRBJ2-7, the full variable domain is DVKVTQSSRYLVKRTGEKVFLECVQDMDHENMFWYRQDPGLGLRLIYFSYDVKMKEKGDIPEGYSVSREKKERFSLILESASTNQTSMYLCASSFQTSYEQYFGPGTRLTVT.

V and J are TRBV5-1 and TRBJ2-5; D uncertain. V was trimmed by 3 bases and J by 7 bases, leaving 7 bases between them. The CDR3 covers 11 residues. From germline, CDR1 is SGHRS and CDR2 YFSETQ. The CDR3: CASSSSGTQYF. CDR3 DNA: TGCGCCAGCAGCTCCTCAGGGACCCAGTACTTC.

The chain combines TRBV7-2 with TRBJ1-6; D is ambiguous. The V end lost 5 bases, the J end lost 6 bases, and 14 bases lay between the germline ends. The CDR3 is made up of 15 amino acids. Germline assignment: CDR1 SGHTA and CDR2 FQGNSA. This chain's CDR3 is CASSHFGESNSPLHF. The CDR3 coding sequence is TGTGCCAGCAGCCACTTCGGGGAATCTAATTCACCCCTCCACTTT.

This clone was counted a single time. This rearrangement joins TRBV7-9 to TRBJ2-7, with 10 bases fitting TRBD2. CDR1 is SEHNR and CDR2 is FQNEAQ in the germline V gene (reference sequence). V lost 0 bases, J lost 1 base, and 9 bases stayed unmatched. The CDR3 covers 18 residues. CDR3 sequence reads: CASSLARIAGGPSYEQYF. In DNA form, the CDR3 reads TGTGCCAGCAGCTTAGCAAGGATAGCGGGGGGCCCTTCCTACGAGCAGTACTTC.

The chain carries TRBV27 and TRBJ2-2; the D gene is possibly TRBD2 (5 bases). The V gene's germline CDR1 is MNHEY and CDR2 SMNVEV (reference sequence). CDR3 size: 14 residues. V lost 5 bases, J lost 1 base, and 8 bases lay in between. Here the CDR3 reads CASSLSGNTGELFF. The CDR3 coding sequence is TGTGCCAGCAGTCTCAGCGGGAACACCGGGGAGCTGTTTTTT.

The chain uses TRBV18 and TRBJ2-7, with D possibly matching TRBD1 (5 bases). The V gene lost 3 bases and the J gene lost 9 bases, with 21 bases spanning the gap. The CDR3 spans 15 residues. CDR1 and CDR2 from the germline V gene are KGHSH and LQKENI. In DNA form, the CDR3 reads TGTGCCAGCTCACCCCCCCTGGCAGGGTACCGTGGGCAGTACTTC. It encodes CASSPPLAGYRGQYF.

The chain has TRBV10-3 and TRBJ1-5; 9 nucleotides agree with TRBD1. This CDR3 region has 22 residues. J gave up 2 bases and V 2 bases, and 22 bases lay outside the gene matches. Germline CDR1 reads ENHRY; CDR2 reads SYGVKD. CDR3 in amino acids: CAISELPPHEDRGRIGNQPQHF. The CDR3, as DNA: TGTGCCATCAGTGAGCTCCCCCCCCACGAGGACAGGGGAAGAATTGGCAATCAGCCCCAGCATTTT.